These T cell receptor beta chains were read from a single sample in a study of cytomegalovirus exposure and HLA in healthy donors. Only in-frame clones appear in the TCRdb table, and some are missing; sequencing was by immunoSEQ multiplex PCR. The table has about 160,000 clones, less than 90% seen once. Specimen: PBMCs. These receptors were obtained from a woman between 50 and 59 years old in good health and CMV-seropositive. The conserved cysteine and the conserved F or W are not part of the CDR3 here. Fields, in order: V gene, J gene, CDR3 protein.

v_gene: TRBV5-8; j_gene: TRBJ2-1; CDR3aa: AAGNGGRSYNEQF
v_gene: TRBV30; j_gene: TRBJ1-2; CDR3aa: AWIIGQGIYGYT
v_gene: TRBV13; j_gene: TRBJ1-4; CDR3aa: ASSSSREVGEKLF
v_gene: TRBV11-2; j_gene: TRBJ2-5; CDR3aa: ASSLWASGGEETQY
v_gene: TRBV5-4; j_gene: TRBJ2-2; CDR3aa: ASSEDKNTGELF
v_gene: TRBV6-5; j_gene: TRBJ1-2; CDR3aa: ASSEDTNYGYT
v_gene: TRBV6-1; j_gene: TRBJ1-2; CDR3aa: ASSGRGQGRGYT
v_gene: TRBV27; j_gene: TRBJ1-5; CDR3aa: ASSLSPGVGQPQH
v_gene: TRBV9; j_gene: TRBJ2-3; CDR3aa: ASSVGAAYTDTQY
v_gene: TRBV5-4; j_gene: TRBJ2-7; CDR3aa: ASSLITGTVTYEQY
v_gene: TRBV7-8; j_gene: TRBJ2-1; CDR3aa: ASSSRAGRSYNEQF
v_gene: TRBV5-1; j_gene: TRBJ1-2; CDR3aa: ASSLSPETGGYGYT
v_gene: TRBV19; j_gene: TRBJ2-7; CDR3aa: ASSPRTGIHEQY
v_gene: TRBV7-2; j_gene: TRBJ2-7; CDR3aa: ASSLSTAYEQY
v_gene: TRBV6-5; j_gene: TRBJ2-5; CDR3aa: ASSRGQETQY
v_gene: TRBV18; j_gene: TRBJ2-3; CDR3aa: ASSPGLRTDTQY
v_gene: TRBV19; j_gene: TRBJ1-2; CDR3aa: ASSTELSLYGYT
v_gene: TRBV28; j_gene: TRBJ2-1; CDR3aa: ASSSPPQDNEQF
v_gene: TRBV7-6; j_gene: TRBJ2-1; CDR3aa: ASSPGLQDYNEQF
v_gene: TRBV9; j_gene: TRBJ1-2; CDR3aa: ASSVGGNGYT
v_gene: TRBV5-1; j_gene: TRBJ2-3; CDR3aa: ASRRGLAGTDTQY
v_gene: TRBV4-1; j_gene: TRBJ2-5; CDR3aa: ASSPGGGGRRQETQY
v_gene: TRBV27; j_gene: TRBJ2-7; CDR3aa: ASSQSRLYEQY
v_gene: TRBV5-4; j_gene: TRBJ2-1; CDR3aa: ASSDPRLAGNEQF
v_gene: TRBV7-9; j_gene: TRBJ1-5; CDR3aa: ASSPPGDSNQPQH
v_gene: TRBV4-1; j_gene: TRBJ1-5; CDR3aa: ASSQDPVNQPQH
v_gene: TRBV18; j_gene: TRBJ1-5; CDR3aa: ASSPQGSNQPQH
v_gene: TRBV19; j_gene: TRBJ2-2; CDR3aa: ASLAAGELF
v_gene: TRBV7-6; j_gene: TRBJ1-1; CDR3aa: ASPTTGRLNTEAF
v_gene: TRBV27; j_gene: TRBJ2-7; CDR3aa: ASSSIEVPTSGSAFYEQY
v_gene: TRBV9; j_gene: TRBJ2-1; CDR3aa: ASSVARGLGEQF
v_gene: TRBV14; j_gene: TRBJ1-2; CDR3aa: ASSLGGYGYT
v_gene: TRBV4-2; j_gene: TRBJ2-1; CDR3aa: ASSQGSSNYNEQF
v_gene: TRBV27; j_gene: TRBJ2-6; CDR3aa: ASSHRTGENSGANVLT
v_gene: TRBV7-9; j_gene: TRBJ2-7; CDR3aa: ASTQSTYEQY
v_gene: TRBV27; j_gene: TRBJ1-2; CDR3aa: ASRWIGGRGGYT
v_gene: TRBV2; j_gene: TRBJ2-7; CDR3aa: ASSDFPRSSYEQY
v_gene: TRBV6-6; j_gene: TRBJ1-3; CDR3aa: ASSRGLYSGNTIY
v_gene: TRBV6-5; j_gene: TRBJ2-3; CDR3aa: ASSYRGGSTDTQY
v_gene: TRBV7-9; j_gene: TRBJ1-1; CDR3aa: ASSLGGGGGTEAF
v_gene: TRBV19; j_gene: TRBJ2-7; CDR3aa: ASSISSRGPYEQY
v_gene: TRBV29-1; j_gene: TRBJ1-1; CDR3aa: SVGRVGNTEAF
v_gene: TRBV19; j_gene: TRBJ1-1; CDR3aa: ASSWGLDTEAF
v_gene: TRBV27; j_gene: TRBJ1-6; CDR3aa: ASRVSGNGGSPLH
v_gene: TRBV5-4; j_gene: TRBJ1-4; CDR3aa: ASSLDLEKLF
v_gene: TRBV7-2; j_gene: TRBJ1-2; CDR3aa: ASSLERDRVEGGYT
v_gene: TRBV9; j_gene: TRBJ1-2; CDR3aa: ASTPGTGGADYGYT
v_gene: TRBV30; j_gene: NA; CDR3aa: AWRPQGHEQY
v_gene: TRBV10-1; j_gene: TRBJ2-3; CDR3aa: ASSELSGGATDTQY
v_gene: TRBV6-4; j_gene: TRBJ2-2; CDR3aa: ASSERWQGSTGELF
v_gene: TRBV5-8; j_gene: TRBJ2-7; CDR3aa: ASSLTHTGSDEQY
v_gene: TRBV27; j_gene: TRBJ1-1; CDR3aa: ASSTQGQGGTEAF
v_gene: TRBV19; j_gene: NA; CDR3aa: ASSIARQGTYEQY
v_gene: TRBV19; j_gene: TRBJ1-3; CDR3aa: ASSPGSNSGNTIY
v_gene: TRBV7-9; j_gene: TRBJ1-5; CDR3aa: ASSFSTGTGRGNQPQH
v_gene: TRBV7-2; j_gene: TRBJ2-3; CDR3aa: ASSLGLRRGRVDTQY
v_gene: TRBV5-1; j_gene: TRBJ1-1; CDR3aa: ASSWGQGRGTEAF
v_gene: TRBV5-1; j_gene: TRBJ2-2; CDR3aa: ASSVVLGGPANTGELF
v_gene: TRBV7-2; j_gene: TRBJ1-6; CDR3aa: ASSLAPTGRSPLH
v_gene: TRBV7-8; j_gene: TRBJ2-2; CDR3aa: ASSFSQGAFSGELF